This T cell receptor (beta chain) was found in a study of T cell repertoires in ileal Crohn's disease. Study overall: About half received postoperative treatment, some ten with thiopurines and some 19 anti-TNF.

Only in-frame clones appear in the TCRdb table, and some are missing; sequencing was by immunoSEQ multiplex PCR. The sample consists of roughly 5,100 clones, around 82% of them appearing once. The source is an adult with Crohn's disease. Material for sequencing was ileal tissue.

CDR3 nucleotides: TGTGCCAGCAGCTTAGGTTCAGGGAATTACAATCAGCCCCAGCATTTT. Protein sequence: CASSLGSGNYNQPQHF. The rearrangement joins TRBV7-2 to TRBJ1-5; D perhaps matches TRBD1 (5 bases). The CDR3 spans 16 residues. Trimming pared 1 base from V and 3 bases from J, leaving 13 bases between. Germline V CDR1 and CDR2: SGHTA, FQGNSA.